This T cell receptor beta chain was identified in a study of T cells in tuberculosis. Whole-study context: A South African cohort included IGRA-negative adolescents, latently infected IGRA-positive adolescents and adults with active tuberculosis.

Sequencing was performed with immunoSEQ multiplex PCR; in TCRdb, only in-frame clones are kept and a portion is missing. Here the sample spans 23,000 or so clones, over 95% being singletons. With regard to this clone: Its target is not known.

General observations from the study: Using the GMM-specific repertoire gave nearly 90% accuracy versus roughly 70% with motifs. Active tuberculosis TCR-alpha repertoires lay closer to GMM-specific TCRs than IGRA-negative controls, suggesting clonal expansion.

On average about 100,000 T cells per donor were immunosequenced. The CDR3 totals 16 residues. Trimming pared 1 base from V and 0 bases from J, leaving 10 bases between. Germline V CDR1 and CDR2: LGHNA, YNFKEQ. This chain connects TRBV4-2 to TRBJ1-5; no firm D call. The sequence was collected from a donor aged 5-35 years with latent tuberculosis or without tuberculosis infection. Specimen: PBMCs. The CDR3 reads CASSQVVDYSNQPQHF. CDR3 DNA sequence: TGTGCCAGCAGCCAAGTTGTAGACTATAGCAATCAGCCCCAGCATTTT.